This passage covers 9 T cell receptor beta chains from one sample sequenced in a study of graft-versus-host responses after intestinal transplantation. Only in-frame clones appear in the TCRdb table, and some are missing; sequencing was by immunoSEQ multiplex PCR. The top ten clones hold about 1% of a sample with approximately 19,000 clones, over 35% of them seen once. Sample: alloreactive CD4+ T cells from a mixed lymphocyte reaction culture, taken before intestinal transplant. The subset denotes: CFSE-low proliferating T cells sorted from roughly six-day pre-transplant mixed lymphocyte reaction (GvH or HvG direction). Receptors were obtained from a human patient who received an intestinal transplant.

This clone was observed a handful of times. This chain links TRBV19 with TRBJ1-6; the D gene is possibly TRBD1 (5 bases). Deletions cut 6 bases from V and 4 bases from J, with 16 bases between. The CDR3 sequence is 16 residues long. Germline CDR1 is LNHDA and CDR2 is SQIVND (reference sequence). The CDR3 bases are TGTGCCAGTAGGAGTTTCGGGAACAGGTATAATTCACCCCTCCACTTT. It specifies CASRSFGNRYNSPLHF. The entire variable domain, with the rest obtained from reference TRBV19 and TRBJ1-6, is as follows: DGGITQSPKYLFRKEGQNVTLSCEQNLNHDAMYWYRQDPGQGLRLIYYSQIVNDFQKGDIAEGYSVSREKKESFPLTVTSAQKNPTAFYLCASRSFGNRYNSPLHFGNGTRLTVT.

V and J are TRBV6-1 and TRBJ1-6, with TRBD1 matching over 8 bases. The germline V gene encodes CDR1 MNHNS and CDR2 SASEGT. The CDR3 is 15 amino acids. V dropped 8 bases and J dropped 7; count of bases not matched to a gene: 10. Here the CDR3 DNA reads TGTGCCAGCCTACCTCGGACAGGGTGGAATTCACCCCTCCACTTT. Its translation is CASLPRTGWNSPLHF.

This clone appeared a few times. The CDR3 here is CASSYDRNQPQHF. In nucleotides, the CDR3 is TGTGCCAGCAGTTATGACAGAAATCAGCCCCAGCATTTT. The chain links TRBV6-5 to TRBJ1-5; a possible D gene is TRBD1 (5 bases). Germline V gene data show CDR1 as MNHEY and CDR2 as SVGAGI. The CDR3 contains 13 residues. V was cut by 3 bases and J by 4 bases, with 7 bases left in between.

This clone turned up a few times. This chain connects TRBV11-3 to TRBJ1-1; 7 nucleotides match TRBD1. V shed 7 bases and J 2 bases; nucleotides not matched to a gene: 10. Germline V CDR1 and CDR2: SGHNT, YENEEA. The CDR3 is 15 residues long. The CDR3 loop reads CASKWQGDKNTEAFF. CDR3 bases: TGTGCCAGCAAGTGGCAGGGGGACAAAAACACTGAAGCTTTCTTT. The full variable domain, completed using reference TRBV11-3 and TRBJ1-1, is EAGVVQSPRYKIIEKKQPVAFWCNPISGHNTLYWYLQNLGQGPELLIRYENEEAVDDSQLPKDRFSAERLKGVDSTLKIQPAELGDSAVYLCASKWQGDKNTEAFFGQGTRLTVV.

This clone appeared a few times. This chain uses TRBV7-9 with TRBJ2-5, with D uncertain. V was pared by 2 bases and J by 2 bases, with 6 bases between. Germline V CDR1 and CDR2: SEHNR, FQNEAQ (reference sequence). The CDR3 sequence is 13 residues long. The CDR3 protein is CASSLRGQETQYF. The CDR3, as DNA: TGTGCCAGCAGCTTAAGAGGTCAAGAGACCCAGTACTTC.

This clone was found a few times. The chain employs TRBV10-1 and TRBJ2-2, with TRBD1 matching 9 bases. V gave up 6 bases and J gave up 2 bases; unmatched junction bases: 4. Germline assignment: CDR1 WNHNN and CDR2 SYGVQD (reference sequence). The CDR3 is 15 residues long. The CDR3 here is CASSPGQGNTGELFF. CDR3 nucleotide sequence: TGCGCCAGCAGCCCGGGACAGGGAAACACCGGGGAGCTGTTTTTT.

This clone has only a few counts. The chain's CDR3 is CASSVGTGRTNEKLFF. The CDR3, as DNA: TGTGCCAGCAGCGTGGGGACTGGGAGGACTAATGAAAAACTGTTTTTT. The rearrangement links TRBV9 to TRBJ1-4; a weak D match, TRBD1 (5 bases). CDR1 is SGDLS, CDR2 YYNGEE, per germline. The length of the CDR3 is 16 residues. V was trimmed by 2 bases and J by 2 bases, leaving 13 bases between them.

CDR3 loop: CASITGWRETQYF. Written as DNA, the CDR3 is TGTGCCAGCATAACCGGGTGGAGGGAGACCCAGTACTTC. The rearrangement links TRBV2 to TRBJ2-5; D might be TRBD2 (5 bases). Germline CDR1 SNHLY, CDR2 FYNNEI. The CDR3 runs 13 residues. Trimming shortened V by 7 bases and J by 5 bases, and 14 bases separated the two germline ends.

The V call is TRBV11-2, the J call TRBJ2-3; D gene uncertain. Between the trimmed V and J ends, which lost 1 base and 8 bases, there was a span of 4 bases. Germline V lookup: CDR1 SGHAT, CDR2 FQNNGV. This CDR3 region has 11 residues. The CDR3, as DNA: TGTGCCAGCAGCTTAGTAGGTACGCAGTATTTT. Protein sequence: CASSLVGTQYF.